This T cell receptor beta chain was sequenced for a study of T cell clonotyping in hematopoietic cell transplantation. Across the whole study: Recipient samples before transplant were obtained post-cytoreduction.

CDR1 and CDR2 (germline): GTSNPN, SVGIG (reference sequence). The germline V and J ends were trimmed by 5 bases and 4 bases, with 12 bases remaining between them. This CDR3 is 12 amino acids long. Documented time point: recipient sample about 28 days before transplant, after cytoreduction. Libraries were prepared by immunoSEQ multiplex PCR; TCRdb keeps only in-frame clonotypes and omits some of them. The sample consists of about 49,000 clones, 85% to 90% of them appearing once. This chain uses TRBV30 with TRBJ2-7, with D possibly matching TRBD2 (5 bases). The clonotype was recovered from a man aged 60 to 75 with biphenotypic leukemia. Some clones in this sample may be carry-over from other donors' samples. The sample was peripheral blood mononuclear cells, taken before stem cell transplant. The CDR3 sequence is CAWGLFTYEQYF. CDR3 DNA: TGTGCCTGGGGACTCTTCACGTACGAGCAGTACTTC.